Shown below are 15 T cell receptor beta chains from a single sample sequenced in a study of cytomegalovirus exposure and HLA in healthy donors. PCR used 60 Vbeta primers and 13 Jbeta primers. Only in-frame clones appear in the TCRdb table, and some are missing; sequencing was by immunoSEQ multiplex PCR. Of just under 80,000 clones listed, around 84% are singletons. Sequencing was carried out using PBMCs. Source of these receptors: a man aged 40-49 years in good health and CMV-seronegative.

CDR3 nucleotide sequence: TGTGCCAGCAGCTTAAACCTAGCGGGGGTCCACGAGCAGTACTTC. This sequence encodes CASSLNLAGVHEQYF. This chain connects TRBV7-6 to TRBJ2-7; 10 positions agree with TRBD2. Trimming cost V 2 bases and J 5 bases; bases outside gene matches: 6. This CDR3 comprises 15 residues. Per the germline V gene, CDR1 is SGHVS and CDR2 is FNYEAQ.

V gene TRBV5-4 combines with J gene TRBJ2-5; 11 nucleotides line up with TRBD2. The CDR3 has 15 amino acids. V dropped 1 base and J dropped 2; count of bases not matched to a gene: 1. From germline, CDR1 is SGHNT and CDR2 YYREEE (reference sequence). CDR3: CASSLPSGGQETQYF. Here the CDR3 DNA reads TGTGCCAGCAGCTTGCCTAGCGGGGGGCAAGAGACCCAGTACTTC. The variable domain in full, with the rest retrieved from reference TRBV5-4 and TRBJ2-5, is ETGVTQSPTHLIKTRGQQVTLRCSSQSGHNTVSWYQQALGQGPQFIFQYYREEENGRGNFPPRFSGLQFPNYSSELNVNALELDDSALYLCASSLPSGGQETQYFGPGTRLLVL.

The chain combines TRBV13 with TRBJ2-7, with 8 bases fitting TRBD1. The ends lost 2 bases at V and 2 bases at J; junction bases unmatched: 5. The CDR3 consists of 15 residues. Germline CDR1 and CDR2: PRHDT and FYEKMQ (reference sequence). The CDR3 coding sequence is TGTGCCAGCAGCTTAACGGGACAGGTTACCTACGAGCAGTACTTC. This translates into CASSLTGQVTYEQYF.

The chain joins TRBV28 to TRBJ2-7; D remains unclear. V was shortened by 3 bases and J by 6 bases, with 9 bases between the two germline ends. CDR1 and CDR2 (germline): MDHEN, SYDVKM. This CDR3 spans 12 amino acids. DNA for the CDR3: TGTGCCAGCAGTTTTATTTGGAGCGAGCAGTACTTC. Amino acid sequence: CASSFIWSEQYF.

Only one count was recorded for this clone. The CDR3 is CSRQGRNEQFF. As DNA, the CDR3 is TGCAGCCGACAGGGGCGGAATGAGCAGTTCTTC. V usage is TRBV20-1 and J usage is TRBJ2-1; 8 nucleotides agree with TRBD1. The V gene's germline CDR1 is DFQATT and CDR2 SNEGSKA (reference sequence). This CDR3 is 11 amino acids long.

This chain connects TRBV5-1 to TRBJ1-2; possible D gene TRBD1, 6 bases. With 4 bases removed from V and 2 bases from J, the gap between germline ends came to 15 bases. From germline, CDR1 is SGHRS and CDR2 YFSETQ. The CDR3 loop spans 15 amino acids. The CDR3 nucleotides are TGCGCCAGCAGCCCCCGGGACAACGCCAACTATGGCTACACCTTC. This encodes CASSPRDNANYGYTF.

This chain connects TRBV5-6 to TRBJ2-5; a weak D match, TRBD2 (5 bases). The V gene lost 4 bases and the J gene lost 5 bases, with 27 bases spanning the gap. Germline V gene sequence: CDR1 SGHDT, CDR2 YYEEEE. This CDR3 has 18 residues. The CDR3 spells CASSPGRGSASRWETQYF. CDR3 nucleotide sequence: TGTGCCAGCAGCCCTGGACGGGGTAGCGCGAGCAGGTGGGAGACCCAGTACTTC.

The rearrangement links TRBV9 to TRBJ1-2, with 8 bases identical to TRBD1. This CDR3 is 12 amino acids long. Per germline, CDR1 SGDLS and CDR2 YYNGEE. V trimming: 0 bases; J trimming: 9 bases; junction bases outside the gene matches: 1. The CDR3 spells CASSVGDRRYTF. The CDR3 DNA is TGTGCCAGCAGCGTAGGGGACAGGCGCTACACCTTC. The full variable domain, with the rest looked up from reference TRBV9 and TRBJ1-2, is DSGVTQTPKHLITATGQRVTLRCSPRSGDLSVYWYQQSLDQGLQFLIQYYNGEERAKGNILERFSAQQFPDLHSELNLSSLELGDSALYFCASSVGDRRYTFGSGTRLTVV.

This sequence joins TRBV5-6 and TRBJ2-5; perhaps TRBD2 as D (5 bases). Trimming left V 4 bases short and J 9 bases short, with 13 bases between. CDR1 and CDR2 from the germline V gene are SGHDT and YYEEEE. CDR3 length: 12 amino acids. The CDR3 nucleotides read TGTGCCAGCAGCACAAGTCTAGCTGCCCAGTACTTC. Its translation: CASSTSLAAQYF. Looking up the rest from reference TRBV5-6 and TRBJ2-5 gives the full variable domain: DAGVTQSPTHLIKTRGQQVTLRCSPKSGHDTVSWYQQALGQGPQFIFQYYEEEERQRGNFPDRFSGHQFPNYSSELNVNALLLGDSALYLCASSTSLAAQYFGPGTRLLVL.

The V and J genes are TRBV9 and TRBJ1-3; possibly TRBD1 for D (5 bases). The germline gives CDR1 SGDLS, CDR2 YYNGEE. The CDR3 totals 15 residues. Trimming left V 4 bases short and J 4 bases short, with 15 bases between. CDR3: CASSLDGNRGNTIYF. CDR3 DNA: TGTGCCAGCAGCTTAGATGGAAACAGGGGAAACACCATATATTTT.

In regard to this clone: Other DNA sequences from this sample encode an identical CDR3 as well. The J gene is TRBJ2-7, the V gene TRBV15; D call uncertain. Germline V gene sequence: CDR1 LNHNV, CDR2 YYDKDF (reference sequence). The length of the CDR3 is 13 residues. Trimming stripped 4 bases from V and 1 base from J, with 8 bases between. The CDR3 sequence: CATSTRSSYEQYF. CDR3 coding DNA: TGTGCCACCAGCACCCGGTCTTCCTACGAGCAGTACTTC.

V and J are TRBV25-1 and TRBJ1-6; D is unclear. The CDR3 length is 14 residues. Between the trimmed V and J ends, which lost 4 bases and 10 bases, there was a span of 14 bases. In germline, CDR1 is MGHDK, CDR2 SYGVNS. The CDR3 here is CASSGALGESPLHF. The CDR3 DNA reads as TGTGCCAGCAGTGGGGCCCTCGGGGAATCACCCCTCCACTTT.

With regard to this clone: The same CDR3 also results from other DNA sequences found in this sample. This chain uses TRBV7-9 with TRBJ2-1; perhaps TRBD2 as D (5 bases). This CDR3 has 14 residues. V gave up 5 bases and J gave up 6 bases, with 14 bases separating them. Germline V gene data show CDR1 as SEHNR and CDR2 as FQNEAQ (reference sequence). The CDR3: CASSPRLAANEQFF. The CDR3 DNA reads as TGTGCCAGCAGCCCGAGGCTAGCCGCCAATGAGCAGTTCTTC.

V gene TRBV28 combines with J gene TRBJ1-1; tentatively, D is TRBD1 (5 bases). Trimming cost V 5 bases and J 6 bases, with 19 bases left between them. Germline loops: CDR1 MDHEN, CDR2 SYDVKM. CDR3 length: 15 residues. CDR3 DNA: TGTGCCAGCAGTAGAAACCCAGGGTCTGGAGCTGAAGCTTTCTTT. Protein sequence: CASSRNPGSGAEAFF.

The chain joins TRBV5-4 to TRBJ2-7, with unresolved D. From germline, CDR1 is SGHNT and CDR2 YYREEE (reference sequence). The V and J ends lost 2 bases and 0 bases respectively, with 6 bases between them. CDR3 length equals 13 residues. CDR3 residues: CASSFPSSYEQYF. Written as DNA, the CDR3 is TGTGCCAGCAGCTTTCCTAGCTCCTACGAGCAGTACTTC.